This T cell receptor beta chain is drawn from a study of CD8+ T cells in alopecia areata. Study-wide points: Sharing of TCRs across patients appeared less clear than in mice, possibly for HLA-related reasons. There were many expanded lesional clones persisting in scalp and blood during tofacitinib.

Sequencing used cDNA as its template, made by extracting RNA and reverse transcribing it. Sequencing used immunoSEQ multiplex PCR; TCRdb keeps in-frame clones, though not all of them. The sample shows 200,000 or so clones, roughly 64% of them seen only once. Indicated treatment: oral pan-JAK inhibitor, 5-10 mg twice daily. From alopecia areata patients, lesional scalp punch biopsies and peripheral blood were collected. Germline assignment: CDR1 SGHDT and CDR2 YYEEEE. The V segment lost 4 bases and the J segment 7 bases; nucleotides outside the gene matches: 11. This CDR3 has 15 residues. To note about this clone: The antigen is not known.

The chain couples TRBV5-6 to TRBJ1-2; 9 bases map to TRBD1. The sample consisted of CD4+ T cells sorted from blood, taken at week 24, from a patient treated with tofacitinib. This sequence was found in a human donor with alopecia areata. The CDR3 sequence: CASSVPGQGFLGYTF. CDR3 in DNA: TGTGCCAGCAGCGTGCCGGGACAGGGTTTTCTTGGCTACACCTTC.